The subject of this entry is one TCR beta chain. Its antigen is unidentified. TCRdb itself ran the 5' RACE reads through MiXCR, one entry per CDR3 protein. The sample lists a few hundred thousand distinct CDR3 sequences, roughly 31% occurring once. The data originate from a study of identical twins' blood T cells. Regarding the study as a whole: V gene usage reportedly matched far better within twin pairs than unrelated donors.

Per germline, CDR1 SGHAT and CDR2 FQNNGV. Trimming removed 2 bases from V and 1 base from J, with 8 bases in between. The CDR3 loop spans 14 amino acids. The TCR was taken from a woman between 18 and 55 years old in good health. This sequence joins TRBV11-2 and TRBJ2-5; D uncertain. The sequencing sample was made of PBMCs. CDR3 amino acids: CASSLIGAQETQYF. The CDR3 DNA is TGTGCCAGCAGCTTAATCGGAGCCCAAGAGACCCAGTACTTC.